The T cell receptor (beta chain) described here comes from a study of blood T cells in healthy people across ages (dated by TCRdb to 2015 to 2017). As for the study more broadly: In model experiments, template switching captured about one uniquely barcoded TCR beta cDNA molecule for every two T cells. To track age-related changes in TCR beta repertoire diversity, the study relied on deep sequencing normalized with unique cDNA molecular identifiers. Donors were grouped into four age groups: young (average 16 years), middle-aged (39), aged (62) and long-lived (just over 80). Using the same blood draw, the study looked at two additional independent replicas of 1 million unique cDNA reads for two donors, one aged 18 to 30 and the other aged 80 or older. General findings and caveats noted by the study authors: Because the CMV infection status of the donors was unknown, age-related changes in expanded clonotypes may potentially have been confounded. The long-lived group showed more naive CD4+ T cells, fewer expanded clones and increased TCR diversity than the aged group, suggesting age selection. Conclusive comparison of naive and antigen-experienced compartments was prevented by the profiling of bulk unsorted PBMCs. There was a strong correlation between observed TCR beta diversity and the percentage of naive T cells measured by flow cytometry. As age increased, observed TCR beta diversity per million T cells dropped in a roughly linear way, and a significant reduction was already evident by age 40. Estimates of total diversity based on one million sequenced T cells were considered lower bounds and underestimates.

The roughly 39 donors, aged roughly 6 to 95 years, were systemically healthy Caucasian individuals from Russia. Roughly 9.5 milliliters of peripheral blood were drawn from each donor into EDTA-treated Vacutainer tubes. PBMCs were isolated by Ficoll-Paque density-gradient centrifugation, with at least 7 million obtained per sample. Trizol reagent was used to extract total RNA from the PBMCs, yielding at least 6 micrograms per sample. For every donor, an aliquot of PBMCs went through flow cytometry to measure the percentages of naive CD45RAhigh/CD27high T cells. With respect to this clonotype: Its antigen is still unknown. Nothing much larger sits one base from this clone, and base qualities are not available.

CDR1 and CDR2 are read off the germline V gene (reference sequence) as DFQATT and SNEGSKA. Including the terminal cysteine and phenylalanine, the CDR3 comprises 12 residues. Left in the record is the CDR3 DNA by itself, 36 bases read in frame from the first base. V and J are truncated by 6 bases and 7 bases respectively, leaving an intervening sequence of 15 bases. The library came from 5' RACE. TCRdb lists the instrument as Illumina HiSeq 2500. A second PCR of 7 to 11 cycles was run with a J-beta primer mix and a sample-barcoded 5' primer. Each TCR beta cDNA molecule received a unique molecular identifier from a template-switch 5' adaptor carrying 12 random nucleotides. At least 2.5 million CDR3-containing paired-end reads were obtained from each sample. First-strand cDNA was synthesized from all RNA with the Mint cDNA synthesis kit, primed by a TRBC-specific oligonucleotide. All cDNA was treated with uracil-DNA glycosylase and then went through a first 18-cycle PCR with the universal primers M1SS and BC2_uni_R. Regarding the original processing steps: Normalization of each sample was performed by random selection of 1 million high-quality reads, each carrying a distinct molecular identifier. Instead of being binned into consensus sequences, reads that shared molecular identifiers were thrown out. CDR3 identification, clonotype clustering and error correction used MiTCR with a Q25 quality threshold and the strictest error-elimination algorithm. Lower-bound total TCR beta diversity was estimated with a nonparametric unseen species model using Euler transformation. TCRdb ran its own pipeline on the public reads, namely fastp trimming at Q25 and MiXCR clone calling, and kept in-frame beta chains. Every distinct CDR3 protein forms one entry, paired with its most common genes and DNA. TCRdb's processing, not the authors' own work, is the source of the V and J calls. Across this sample there are around 520,000 distinct CDR3 sequences, with about 25% seen only once. Approximately 3.7% of the sample lies in the top ten.

Another study also made use of these data, one on T cells of mothers and their children. According to the second study: The donors were nine systemically healthy Caucasian individuals, made up of three mothers and their six children. cDNA synthesis consumed the entire amount of extracted RNA, loaded at around 1.5 ug RNA in each 15 ul reaction. Sample barcodes and 2-4 random nucleotides were added via the M1S primer in the second PCR. More than 9.5 million TCR beta CDR3 reads were obtained from each mother, and some 3 million reads were obtained from each child. Thymic selection similarly shapes TCR recombination output in related and unrelated pairs, with minor effect from inherited differences. Normalized repertoire overlap was always found to be slightly, but never significantly, higher in related mother-child pairs than in unrelated mother-child pairs. No persistent microchimeric T cell clones were detected, at a sensitivity of approximately 110 clones per million clonotypes. In the study, deep NGS was used to compare the TCR beta repertoires of mothers and children, and features distinguishing related mother-child pairs from unrelated individuals were sought. Mothers averaged about 40 +/- 4 years of age and children averaged about 10 +/- 4 years. After adapter ligation with NEBNext reagents, the libraries were sequenced on Illumina HiSeq 2000 with 100+100 nt paired-end reads. Mother and child libraries were prepared a month apart and sequenced in separate runs to prevent cross-contamination. For each donor, somewhere between roughly 450,000 and 2,100,000 distinct TCR beta clonotypes were identified. Naive TCR beta clonotypes were estimated from low-frequency clonotypes matched to each donor's FACS-determined naive share, without sorting.

The chain was built from TRBV20-1 and TRBJ1-2; matching of 5 bases hints at TRBD1 as the D gene. Sequencing input: blood. The receptor's source is a boy aged 2 to 10 in good health. CDR3 sequence: CSATRRDGGYTF. The DNA is TGCAGTGCAACCCGTCGGGACGGTGGCTACACCTTC.